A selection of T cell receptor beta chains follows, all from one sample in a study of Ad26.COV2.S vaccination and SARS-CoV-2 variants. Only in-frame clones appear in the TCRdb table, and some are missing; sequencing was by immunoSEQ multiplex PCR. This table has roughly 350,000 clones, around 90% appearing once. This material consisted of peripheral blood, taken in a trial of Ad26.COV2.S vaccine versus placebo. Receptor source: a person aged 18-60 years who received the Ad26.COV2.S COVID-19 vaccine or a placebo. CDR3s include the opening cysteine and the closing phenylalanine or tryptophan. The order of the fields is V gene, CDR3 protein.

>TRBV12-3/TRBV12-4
CASSLFSGELFF
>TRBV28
CASSFTLAETPSYEQYF
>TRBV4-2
CASSIMAGELFF
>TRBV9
CASSATLSGLTTGTGELFF
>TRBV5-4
CASSFPSGGHTDTQYF
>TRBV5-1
CASSPSQDTQYF
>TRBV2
CASSETSYEQYF
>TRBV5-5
CASSFSMLSGEQYF
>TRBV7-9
CASSFSWTGYVDEQFF
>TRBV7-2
CASLSPRLGNTEAFF
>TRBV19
CASSIPHLGEGPYEQFF
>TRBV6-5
CASSYNGGGGYTF
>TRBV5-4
CASSMDTTGDIQYF
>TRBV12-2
CASRSGLAGTSTDTQYF
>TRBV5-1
CASSLGDRDLEKLFF
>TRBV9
CASSVDSYPDQPQHF
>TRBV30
CAWSFGGQEKEKLFF
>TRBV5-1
CASSLTGRKGANVLTF
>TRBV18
CASSPDRGLFGYTF